The rows below give T cell receptor beta chains drawn from one sample of a study of blood T cell repertoires in COVID-19. The protocol was immunoSEQ multiplex PCR, while the TCRdb copy is restricted to in-frame clones and leaves out a portion. The sample holds 130,000 to 150,000 clones, roughly 77% seen once. Material: peripheral blood. The receptors shown here come from a man aged 55 to 69 with acute or convalescent COVID-19. The CDR3 runs from the conserved cysteine through the conserved F or W. Each record gives: V gene, D gene, clone size, J gene, CDR3 DNA, CDR3 protein. The D gene is left open where the match is weak. A clone size is listed for some rows: how often the clone was seen (once, few, many), or a class if it is expanded.

>TRBV5-1|-|-|TRBJ2-3
TGCGCCAGCAGGGATGCAGGGGATACGCAGTATTTT
CASRDAGDTQYF
>TRBV2|-|many|TRBJ2-5
TGTGCCAGCAGCGAGGGGAGGGGGGGCCAAGAGACCCAGTACTTC
CASSEGRGGQETQYF
>TRBV9|TRBD2|once|TRBJ2-1
TGTGCCAGCAGCGGTCTTGGACGGACTAGCGATTACAATGAGCAGTTCTTC
CASSGLGRTSDYNEQFF
>TRBV11-2|TRBD2|-|TRBJ2-7
TGTGCCAGCAGCTTAGATCTAGCGGGAGGGTACGAGCAGTACTTC
CASSLDLAGGYEQYF
>TRBV19|-|-|TRBJ1-5
TGTGCCAGTAGTCCGCGGCGGGGGGGCAATCAGCCCCAGCATTTT
CASSPRRGGNQPQHF
>TRBV6-6|-|-|TRBJ2-5
TGTGCCAGCAGTAGGGGGGGGAACCAAGAGACCCAGTACTTC
CASSRGGNQETQYF
>TRBV3-1/TRBV3-2|-|-|TRBJ2-1
TGTGCCAGCAGCCGGAGGACGTCTGATGAGCAGTTCTTC
CASSRRTSDEQFF
>TRBV2|TRBD2|-|TRBJ2-2
TGTGCCAGTAGGGGGCTAGCGGGAGTTGGGGCCGGGGAGCTGTTTTTT
CASRGLAGVGAGELFF
>TRBV2|-|-|TRBJ2-7
TGTGCCAGCAGTGAGACCCCCACAGGGCAGTACTTC
CASSETPTGQYF
>TRBV19|TRBD2|-|TRBJ2-2
TGTGCCAGTAGCGGACTAGGGACCGGGGAGCTGTTTTTT
CASSGLGTGELFF
>TRBV6-5|-|-|TRBJ2-7
TGTGCCAGCAGTCGCTCCTTTAGCTACGAGCAGTACTTC
CASSRSFSYEQYF
>TRBV12-3/TRBV12-4|-|-|TRBJ2-2
TGTGCCAGCCACATTGTCGGGGAGCTGTTTTTT
CASHIVGELFF
>TRBV27|TRBD1|-|TRBJ1-5
TGTGCCAGCAGTGTCGGGACAGGGCGTTCTAGCAATCAGCCCCAGCATTTT
CASSVGTGRSSNQPQHF
>TRBV2|TRBD1|once|TRBJ2-1
TGTGCCAGCAACGGACAGGGGTCCAATGAGCAGTTCTTC
CASNGQGSNEQFF
>TRBV6-5|TRBD2|-|TRBJ2-7
TGTGCCAGCGCCCGGACTAGAACCTACGAGCAGTACTTC
CASARTRTYEQYF
>TRBV4-2|TRBD2|-|TRBJ2-7
TGTGCCAGCAGCCAAGAGGCTAGCGGGAGCTACGAGCAGTACTTC
CASSQEASGSYEQYF
>TRBV18|TRBD1|-|TRBJ1-1
TGTGCCAGCTCACTCCGGACAGGGGTCGGGAACACTGAAGCTTTCTTT
CASSLRTGVGNTEAFF
>TRBV4-1|TRBD1|-|TRBJ2-1
TGCGCCAGCAGCCTAACAGGGGGCTATGAGCAGTTCTTC
CASSLTGGYEQFF
>TRBV5-1|TRBD2|-|TRBJ2-1
TGCGCCAGCAGCTTGGCCAGCCCTTTAGCGGGAGGAAACAATGAGCAGTTCTTC
CASSLASPLAGGNNEQFF
>TRBV29-1|-|-|TRBJ2-2
TGCAGCGTTGTATCCGGGGTGAACACCGGGGAGCTGTTTTTT
CSVVSGVNTGELFF
>TRBV5-4|TRBD2|once|TRBJ2-2
TGTGCCAGCAGCCGGGGACTAGGGAACACCGGGGAGCTGTTTTTT
CASSRGLGNTGELFF
>TRBV7-8|TRBD2|few|TRBJ2-4
TGTGCCAGCAGCTTAAGCCTCCCTAGCGGGAGAGGGGTAAACATTCAGTACTTC
CASSLSLPSGRGVNIQYF
>TRBV7-2|-|-|TRBJ1-6
TGTGCCAGCAGCCCAAGGGGGAGCAATTCACCCCTCCACTTT
CASSPRGSNSPLHF
>TRBV27|-|-|TRBJ2-7
TGTGCCAGCAGTTTAGTGGGAGATGGTTTGGACGAGCAGTACTTC
CASSLVGDGLDEQYF
>TRBV10-3|TRBD1|-|TRBJ2-2
TGTGCCATCAGGGGACAGGGGTACACCGGGGAGCTGTTTTTT
CAIRGQGYTGELFF
>TRBV15|-|few|TRBJ2-4
TGTGCCACCAGCAGAGAACAGGGATCCAAAAACATTCAGTACTTC
CATSREQGSKNIQYF
>TRBV18|-|-|TRBJ2-5
TGTGCCAGCTCACCGCGGGGGACCCAGTACTTC
CASSPRGTQYF
>TRBV7-8|TRBD2|-|TRBJ2-7
TGTGCCAGCAGCCTCACATGGACTAGCAGCTCCTACGAGCAGTACTTC
CASSLTWTSSSYEQYF
>TRBV7-3|TRBD2|once|TRBJ2-2
TGTGCCAGCAGCCTTAGCGGGGATTACACCGGGGAGCTGTTTTTT
CASSLSGDYTGELFF
>TRBV5-4|TRBD2|-|TRBJ2-1
TGTGCCAGCAGCCCCCAGCGGGATAGCTCCTACAATGAGCAGTTCTTC
CASSPQRDSSYNEQFF
>TRBV7-8|TRBD2|-|TRBJ2-1
TGTGCCAGCACCAAGCGGGGCTACAATGAGCAGTTCTTC
CASTKRGYNEQFF
>TRBV6-2/TRBV6-3|-|few|TRBJ2-2
TGTGCCAGCAGCCGACTCGGCACCGGGGAGCTGTTTTTT
CASSRLGTGELFF
>TRBV14|-|-|TRBJ2-1
TGTGCCAGCAGCGCCACAGGGTTTGAGCAGTTCTTC
CASSATGFEQFF
>TRBV5-4|TRBD1|-|TRBJ2-1
TGTGCCAGCAGCCTTTACGCAGGGGGAAATGAGCAGTTCTTC
CASSLYAGGNEQFF
>TRBV18|TRBD2|-|TRBJ2-1
TGTGCCAGCTCACCACCGGCTAGCGGGAGTGTCTACAATGAGCAGTTCTTC
CASSPPASGSVYNEQFF
>TRBV18|TRBD1|-|TRBJ2-7
TGTGCCAGCTCACGCGGACAGGGGGACTACGAGCAGTACTTC
CASSRGQGDYEQYF
>TRBV4-2|TRBD2|-|TRBJ2-1
TGTGCCAGCAGCCAAGCGACTAGCGGGAGGGGCTCCTACAATGAGCAGTTCTTC
CASSQATSGRGSYNEQFF
>TRBV6-2/TRBV6-3|TRBD1|-|TRBJ2-3
TGTGCCAGCAGTTGGGGCGGGACAGGGGGCGCAGATACGCAGTATTTT
CASSWGGTGGADTQYF